This T cell receptor (beta chain) is from a study of blood T cell repertoires in COVID-19. About the study: Donors in the United States, Italy and Spain gave samples during acute or convalescent COVID-19.

The CDR3 consists of 12 residues. Between the trimmed V and J ends, which lost 8 bases and 4 bases, there was a span of 9 bases. From germline, CDR1 is SGHNT and CDR2 YENEEA. This table comes from immunoSEQ multiplex PCR, and its TCRdb copy is limited to in-frame clones, with some not included. Here the sample spans around 130,000 clones, approximately 85% being singletons. The material sequenced was peripheral blood. This clonotype was obtained from a human donor in a cohort sampled during active COVID-19. The V call is TRBV11-3, the J call TRBJ1-3, with TRBD1 as a possible D gene (5 bases). The CDR3 here is CASRGSGNTIYF. DNA of the CDR3: TGTGCCAGCCGGGGGTCCGGAAACACCATATATTTT.